This T cell receptor beta chain is from a study of T cell responses to AZD1222 COVID-19 vaccine. Notes on the study in general: Spike-specific TCR breadth and depth grew following two AZD1222 doses.

Generated by immunoSEQ multiplex PCR, the TCRdb table keeps only in-frame clones and is missing some. The table records roughly 150,000 clones, 90% of them present only once. Germline V gives CDR1 SGDLS, CDR2 YYNGEE. The CDR3 contains 15 residues. V trimming: 0 bases; J trimming: 4 bases; junction bases outside the gene matches: 2. As regards this clone: Antigen: not known.

The sample was peripheral blood, taken on day 0 of AZD1222 vaccination. This TCR derives from an adult in good health. This chain links TRBV9 with TRBJ1-3; 9 bases line up with TRBD1. CDR3 nucleotide sequence: TGTGCCAGCAGCGTAGGGACAGGGGAAGGAAACACCATATATTTT. Its translation is CASSVGTGEGNTIYF.